One T cell receptor (beta chain) is described in this entry. Antigen unknown. The test was conducted at deep level. TCRdb's copy holds only in-frame clones and misses some; the assay was immunoSEQ multiplex PCR. The sample lists some 790,000 clones, 55% to 80% occurring once. V dropped 6 bases and J dropped 4; count of bases not matched to a gene: 9. Germline lookup yields CDR1 ENHRY and CDR2 SYGVKD. The CDR3 runs to 15 residues. These data belong to a study of shared clonotypes between healthy human individuals. The study's findings and limits: An anticipated effect of sequencing depth on clonotype sharing among donors was recognized.

This clonotype originated in a woman aged 25 to 39 in good health. The sample taken for sequencing was memory CD4+ T cells sorted from blood. Subset here: CD45RA-negative fraction. The chain links TRBV10-3 to TRBJ2-1, with 7 bases matching TRBD1. The CDR3 region is CAISPDRESYNEQFF. The CDR3 DNA follows: TGTGCCATCAGCCCCGACAGGGAGTCGTACAATGAGCAGTTCTTC.